This entry features one T cell receptor beta chain sequence. Germline-derived CDR1 and CDR2 are MNHEY and SVGAGI. Trimming took 1 base from V and 7 from J, leaving 14 bases between them. This CDR3 is 16 amino acids long. Study processing details: Reference gene primer amplification in the assay estimated nucleated cell counts. Profiled with immunoSEQ multiplex PCR; TCRdb holds only in-frame clones, not every one. The DNA was the basis for D and trimming; V, J and clone size are from that table. Of 250,000 or so clones listed, about 85% are singletons. This specimen comes from a study of blood T cell repertoires in COVID-19.

This chain joins TRBV6-5 and TRBJ1-6, with D possibly being TRBD1 (5 bases). The source material was peripheral blood. This sequence originates from a man aged 60-69 years with acute or convalescent COVID-19. The CDR3 nucleotides read TGTGCCAGCAGTTACTTAGGGGCACACAAGAATTCACCCCTCCACTTT. This sequence encodes CASSYLGAHKNSPLHF.